A single sample gave rise to the 7 T cell receptor beta chains below, sequenced in a study of OX40 agonist ivuxolimab in advanced cancers. The receptor library was made with the immunoSEQ multiplex PCR assay. This immuneACCESS table, as held by TCRdb, lists in-frame sequences with V and J called but not all clones. Of the missing ones, under half trace to an unresolved V gene in checked studies; the others have no known cause. Present in this sample are 65,000 to 90,000 clones, roughly 86% of which were seen just once. Of the sample, around 0.7% falls within the top ten clones. The sample consisted of CD4+ or CD8+ T cells sorted from blood, taken in a trial of the OX40 agonist ivuxolimab. The receptors derive from an adult with an advanced solid tumor such as melanoma, head and neck, liver or kidney cancer.

The genes are TRBV18 and TRBJ1-2; TRBD1 matches 7 bases. The trim removed 1 base at V and 6 bases at J, leaving 2 bases unmatched. The CDR3 contains 13 residues. Germline lookup yields CDR1 KGHSH and CDR2 LQKENI. In DNA form, the CDR3 reads TGTGCCAGCTCACCACAGGGGGCTAATGGCTACACCTTC. Protein sequence: CASSPQGANGYTF.

The rearrangement links TRBV30 to TRBJ1-4, with 10 bases matching TRBD1. V lost 1 base, J lost 5 bases, and 4 bases stayed unmatched. The CDR3 has 15 amino acids. From germline, CDR1 is GTSNPN and CDR2 SVGIG (reference sequence). The CDR3 bases are TGTGCCTGGAGTGGTAAGGGACAGGGGAATGAAAAACTGTTTTTT. Residues: CAWSGKGQGNEKLFF. Filled out from reference TRBV30 and TRBJ1-4, the complete variable domain reads SQTIHQWPATLVQPVGSPLSLECTVEGTSNPNLYWYRQAAGRGLQLLFYSVGIGQISSEVPQNLSASRPQDRQFILSSKKLLLSDSGFYLCAWSGKGQGNEKLFFGSGTQLSVL.

This clone was seen just once. In DNA form, the CDR3 reads TGTGCCACCCTGACAGGCTCTGGAAACACCATATATTTT. Residues: CATLTGSGNTIYF. The chain uses TRBV28 and TRBJ1-3; possible D gene TRBD1, 6 bases. The CDR3 spans 13 residues. Per germline, CDR1 MDHEN and CDR2 SYDVKM. The ends were cut back, 10 bases at V and 0 bases at J, with 10 bases in the middle.

V is TRBV19 and J is TRBJ2-7; TRBD1 matches at 12 bases. Looked up from germline, CDR1 is LNHDA and CDR2 is SQIVND (reference sequence). Trimming at V came to 7 bases and at J to 7 bases, leaving 5 bases not matched to a gene. The CDR3 totals 13 residues. The CDR3 DNA reads as TGTGCCAGTACTGGGACAGGGGGCAGGGAGCAGTACTTC. This encodes CASTGTGGREQYF.

This clone was found a few times. The chain joins TRBV9 to TRBJ1-2, with TRBD1 as a possible D gene (5 bases). V was shortened by 2 bases and J by 3 bases, with 11 bases between the two germline ends. This CDR3 comprises 14 residues. Per germline, CDR1 SGDLS and CDR2 YYNGEE. The CDR3 sequence: CASSVRAGDYGYTF. As DNA, the CDR3 is TGTGCCAGCAGCGTCAGGGCAGGAGACTATGGCTACACCTTC.

V usage is TRBV7-8 and J usage is TRBJ1-2; TRBD1 agrees at 10 bases. CDR3 size: 16 residues. Germline CDR1 SGHVS, CDR2 FQNEAQ. The V and J ends lost 5 bases and 4 bases, in that order; junction bases with no gene match: 10. The DNA of the CDR3 is TGTGCCAGCAGCCCAGAGGACCGGGACAGGGGCTATGGCTACACCTTC. It yields the protein CASSPEDRDRGYGYTF.

This sequence joins TRBV12-1 and TRBJ1-2; the table names TRBD1, a call not compared with the DNA. TRBV12-1 is classified as a pseudogene. The CDR3 has 15 amino acids. CDR3 region: CASSLRQGQGNGYTF. The CDR3 coding sequence is TGTGCCAGCAGCCTGCGACAGGGGCAAGGTAATGGCTACACCTTC.